This T cell receptor (beta chain) is drawn from a study of post-analysis software for immune sequencing data (dated by TCRdb to between 2015 and 2017). With regard to the full study: Relapsing-remitting, secondary progressive and progressive-relapsing multiple sclerosis were recorded as disease courses, and subtype annotation was lacking for some patients. A subset of samples was prepared in parallel using single-end sample barcoding, then pooled and co-amplified after Illumina adapter ligation. The patient repertoires were set against about 12 previously published healthy control repertoires from donors whose ages ranged from about 6 to 25 years. Summary of the overall study and its limitations: Roughly 5 TRBV segments, including TRBV5-6, TRBV5-1 and TRBV20-1, were significantly more frequent in patients than controls. When samples were clustered directly using the F measure, samples prepared in the same batch co-clustered strongly, which prompted a batch-effect correction. Significantly lower normalized Chao1 diversity was found in multiple sclerosis patients than in controls, suggesting substantial peripheral T-cell clonal expansion. The multiple sclerosis patient group was slightly younger than the control group.

V gives up 0 bases and J gives up 2 bases, and the segment between their germline ends measures 13 bases. The CDR3 has 17 amino acids, counting the end cysteine and phenylalanine. CDR3 DNA only is kept here, 51 bases in frame from base 1. The CDR1 and CDR2 encoded by the germline V gene are LGHNA and YSLEER. Libraries were built with PCR. Sequencing was carried out with an Illumina HiSeq 2500. Unique molecular identifiers were incorporated into TCR beta cDNA libraries to reduce PCR and sequencing biases. About 500,000 cDNA molecules were obtained for every 1 to 10 million input T cells, so each molecule roughly corresponded to one T cell. Patient libraries were prepared and sequenced with the same protocol used for the earlier healthy control dataset. Samples belonging to the same batch were prepared together, multiplexed and sequenced on a shared HiSeq lane. As for the authors' bioinformatics: Raw barcoded reads were processed with MIGEC, and single-read molecular identifier groups were discarded before consensus assembly and CDR3 extraction. Clonotype tables were post-analysed with VDJtools, and diversity was normalized by down-sampling all datasets to the smallest sample size. To correct batch-related cross-sample contamination, repertoire overlap clustering matched CDR3 amino acid sequences but not nucleotide sequences. The public reads were reanalyzed by TCRdb: fastp trimming at Q25, MiXCR alignment, in-frame beta chains only. Every entry covers one CDR3 protein and lists the most common genes and DNA from its rows. These V and J calls are TCRdb output, not the study's own analysis. The sample contains some 500,000 distinct CDR3 sequences, roughly 46% of them found a single time. Of the sample, 12% is held by the ten largest clones.

To demonstrate the VDJtools post-analysis software, TCR beta repertoires were profiled from the peripheral blood of 10 to 15 young patients with multiple sclerosis. The multiple sclerosis patients were children and adolescents ranging in age from about 6 to 16 years. About this clonotype: It lacks a known antigen. No clone much larger than this one lies a single base away; base qualities are absent.

The sequencing sample was made of blood. This sequence originates from a girl under 18 with multiple sclerosis. The sequence joins TRBV4-3 to TRBJ2-2, and TRBD2 may be the D gene, going by 5 matching bases. CDR3 region: CASSQDGRPSNTGELFF. DNA sequence: TGCGCCAGCAGCCAAGATGGGAGACCCTCAAACACCGGGGAGCTGTTTTTT.